The next 18 T cell receptor beta chains were all read from a single sample in a study of blood T cell repertoires in COVID-19. This table comes from immunoSEQ multiplex PCR, and its TCRdb copy is limited to in-frame clones, with some not included. This sample carries 210,000 or so clones, 80% to 90% of them seen once, and the ten largest clones take about 4%. Sample: PBMCs or T cells enriched from blood (not recorded which). The origin of the receptors is a woman under 40 who had been exposed to COVID-19.

This clone was recorded a few times. The V and J genes are TRBV28 and TRBJ1-5, with TRBD1 as a possible D gene (6 bases). V gave up 5 bases and J gave up 4 bases, with 12 bases separating them. The V gene's germline CDR1 is MDHEN and CDR2 SYDVKM. The CDR3 consists of 14 residues. As DNA, the CDR3 is TGTGCCAGCAGTCCCGGGACACTTAATCAGCCCCAGCATTTT. Translation gives CASSPGTLNQPQHF.

This clone came up once. CDR3 sequence: CASSLGRGSFTDTQYF. The CDR3 DNA is TGTGCCAGCAGCTTAGGCAGGGGATCGTTCACAGATACGCAGTATTTT. The chain joins TRBV11-2 to TRBJ2-3; D possibly corresponds to TRBD1 (6 bases). Trimming left V 1 base short and J 2 bases short, with 13 bases between. From germline, CDR1 is SGHAT and CDR2 FQNNGV. The CDR3 is 16 residues long.

CDR3 amino acids: CASSVGTGGNEQFF. Here the CDR3 DNA reads TGTGCCAGCAGCGTAGGGACAGGCGGGAATGAGCAGTTCTTC. The chain employs TRBV9 and TRBJ2-1, with TRBD1 identical over 7 bases. The J segment lost 7 bases and the V segment lost 0 bases, leaving 4 bases of the junction unmatched. Germline V gene lookup returns CDR1 SGDLS and CDR2 YYNGEE. The CDR3 loop spans 14 amino acids. The variable domain in full, completed from reference TRBV9 and TRBJ2-1, reads DSGVTQTPKHLITATGQRVTLRCSPRSGDLSVYWYQQSLDQGLQFLIQYYNGEERAKGNILERFSAQQFPDLHSELNLSSLELGDSALYFCASSVGTGGNEQFFGPGTRLTVL.

The CDR3 DNA reads TGTGCCAGTAGTATGGGTAGCGGGAGGCAGTTCTTC. It translates to CASSMGSGRQFF. J is TRBJ2-1 and V is TRBV19; 9 bases line up with TRBD2. The CDR3 has 12 amino acids. The junction had 3 bases not matched to a gene; V was cut back by 3 bases and J by 12 bases. CDR1 is LNHDA, CDR2 SQIVND, per germline (reference sequence).

The chain's CDR3 is CASSVELGHSTDTQYF. The CDR3 nucleotides are TGTGCCAGCAGCGTAGAATTGGGACATAGCACAGATACGCAGTATTTT. V is TRBV9 and J is TRBJ2-3, with D possibly being TRBD1 (6 bases). The CDR3 is 16 amino acids. V lost 0 bases and J lost 0, with 11 bases in between. CDR1 and CDR2 (germline): SGDLS, YYNGEE.

This chain uses TRBV14 with TRBJ2-3; perhaps TRBD1 as D (5 bases). Germline CDR1 is SGHDN and CDR2 is FVKESK. The CDR3 consists of 17 residues. V was clipped by 4 bases and J by 1 base, with 18 bases between them. The CDR3 is CASSPSGNLRRTDTQYF. As DNA, the CDR3 is TGTGCCAGCAGCCCATCAGGGAATTTACGTCGCACAGATACGCAGTATTTT.

The V and J genes are TRBV3-1 (or the pseudogene TRBV3-2) and TRBJ2-7; a weak D match, TRBD2 (6 bases). Germline V gene data show CDR1 as LGHDT and CDR2 as YNNKEL (reference sequence). Trimming removed 1 base at V and 3 bases at J, with 16 bases between. There are 16 residues in the CDR3. The CDR3 sequence is CASSQGTGVDYYEQYF. The CDR3 DNA is TGTGCCAGCAGCCAAGGTACGGGGGTGGACTACTACGAGCAGTACTTC.

The rearrangement uses TRBV5-1 and TRBJ2-2; 8 nucleotides align to TRBD2. V lost 4 bases to trimming and J lost 6 bases; unmatched junction nucleotides: 11. This CDR3 region has 16 residues. Per germline, CDR1 SGHRS and CDR2 YFSETQ. The CDR3, as DNA: TGCGCCAGCAGCGCAGGGACTAGGGCGGGGCCCGGGGAGCTGTTTTTT. Translating gives CASSAGTRAGPGELFF. The variable domain in full, with the rest retrieved from reference TRBV5-1 and TRBJ2-2, is KAGVTQTPRYLIKTRGQQVTLSCSPISGHRSVSWYQQTPGQGLQFLFEYFSETQRNKGNFPGRFSGRQFSNSRSEMNVSTLELGDSALYLCASSAGTRAGPGELFFGEGSRLTVL.

A remark on this clone: The same CDR3 also results from other DNA sequences found in this sample. The rearrangement links TRBV12-3 or TRBV12-4 to TRBJ2-1; TRBD1 aligns across 9 bases. CDR3 length equals 13 residues. V lost 6 bases and J lost 8; bases outside the gene matches: 5. The CDR3 coding sequence is TGTGCCAGCAGACGGACAGGGGTTGATGAGCAGTTCTTC. Translating it yields CASRRTGVDEQFF.

The chain employs TRBV29-1 and TRBJ2-1; maybe TRBD2 (7 bases). CDR1 is SQVTM and CDR2 is ANQGSEA in the germline V gene. The germline V and J ends were trimmed by 3 bases and 8 bases, with 17 bases remaining between them. This CDR3 region has 14 residues. CDR3: CSVDPSGTIYEQFF. The CDR3, as DNA: TGCAGCGTTGATCCCAGCGGGACAATCTATGAGCAGTTCTTC.

The CDR3 sequence: CASSFRLAGAYEQYF. The CDR3 nucleotides read TGTGCCAGCAGTTTTCGACTAGCGGGGGCCTACGAGCAGTACTTC. The V gene is TRBV7-6, the J gene TRBJ2-7, with 12 bases fitting TRBD2. The CDR3 extends over 15 amino acids. The V gene's germline CDR1 is SGHVS and CDR2 FNYEAQ. V shed 6 bases, J shed 2 bases, and the junction held 5 bases outside the gene matches.

This rearrangement joins TRBV6-5 to TRBJ1-4, with 7 bases aligning to TRBD1. The junction had 11 bases not matched to a gene; V was cut back by 9 bases and J by 7 bases. The CDR3 consists of 14 residues. Germline V gene sequence: CDR1 MNHEY, CDR2 SVGAGI. The CDR3 sequence: CASKTGKVAEKLFF. The CDR3 DNA is TGTGCCAGTAAGACAGGGAAGGTTGCTGAAAAACTGTTTTTT.

The chain carries TRBV18 and TRBJ1-5; maybe TRBD1 (5 bases). The CDR3 is made up of 13 amino acids. The V end was cut by 6 bases, the J end by 4 bases, with 10 bases between. Germline values: CDR1 KGHSH, CDR2 LQKENI. CDR3: CASSAGGNQPQHF. The CDR3 DNA follows: TGTGCCAGCTCTGCCGGGGGTAATCAGCCCCAGCATTTT.

The rearrangement uses TRBV5-1 and TRBJ2-7; the match to TRBD2 covers 11 bases. The germline CDR1 and CDR2 sequences are SGHRS and YFSETQ. The V gene end was trimmed by 4 bases and the J gene end by 3 bases; junction bases not matched to a gene: 12. This CDR3 region has 17 residues. The DNA of the CDR3 is TGCGCCAGCAGCGGGTCTAGCGGGGGGCGCCAGGGCTACGAGCAGTACTTC. Its protein is CASSGSSGGRQGYEQYF.

This clone was found many times. The chain joins TRBV20-1 to TRBJ2-5; D possibly corresponds to TRBD1 (6 bases). The length of the CDR3 is 14 residues. Per the germline V gene, CDR1 is DFQATT and CDR2 is SNEGSKA (reference sequence). The V end was cut by 3 bases, the J end by 5 bases, with 16 bases between. The CDR3, as DNA: TGCAGTGCTAGTTTCGTGGGGGCGAGGGAGACCCAGTACTTC. It yields the protein CSASFVGARETQYF.

The chain uses TRBV10-2 and TRBJ1-1, with D possibly being TRBD1 (5 bases). CDR3 length: 13 residues. Germline lookup yields CDR1 WSHSY and CDR2 SAAADI. Deletions cut 3 bases from V and 3 bases from J, with 8 bases between. This CDR3 reads CASSDSGYTEAFF. CDR3 in DNA: TGCGCCAGCAGTGATTCAGGGTACACTGAAGCTTTCTTT.

The chain's CDR3 is CASSHRGQQNTEAFF. DNA of the CDR3: TGCGCCAGCAGCCACCGGGGACAGCAGAACACTGAAGCTTTCTTT. The V gene is TRBV4-1, the J gene TRBJ1-1, with TRBD1 matching 7 bases. The CDR3 sequence is 15 residues long. Germline V lookup: CDR1 MGHRA, CDR2 YSYEKL. V was pared by 3 bases and J by 1 base, with 5 bases of the junction left unmatched.

The rearrangement links TRBV5-5 to TRBJ2-1, with 8 bases fitting TRBD2. CDR1 and CDR2 from the germline V gene are SGHKS and YYEKEE (reference sequence). V lost 0 bases to trimming and J lost 4 bases; unmatched junction nucleotides: 3. The CDR3 has 15 residues. The CDR3 coding sequence is TGTGCCAGCAGCTTGGGAGCGGGAGCATACAATGAGCAGTTCTTC. Translating it yields CASSLGAGAYNEQFF.